This TCR beta chain originates from a study of T cell changes during pregnancy in multiple sclerosis. The method was immunoSEQ multiplex PCR; TCRdb's version includes in-frame clones alone and lacks a portion of them. The data hold 60,000 to 75,000 clones, with more than 85% observed a single time. Sequenced material: peripheral blood, taken before pregnancy. The source is a female donor with multiple sclerosis, enrolled in a pregnancy study.

The CDR3 nucleotides are TGTGCCAGCAGGGAAGGGGGCTGGGGGGAGACCCAGTACTTC. Residues: CASREGGWGETQYF. This chain uses TRBV6-5 with TRBJ2-5; 7 bases are a match to TRBD1. Trimming removed 6 bases from V and 5 bases from J; junction bases left unmatched: 9. The CDR3 extends over 14 amino acids. The germline CDR1 and CDR2 sequences are MNHEY and SVGAGI.